One sample yielded the 15 T cell receptor beta chains listed below, sequenced in a study of blood T cells in healthy people across ages. Primed by a sample-barcoded 5' primer and a J-beta primer mix, a second PCR proceeded for about 7 to 11 cycles. Using its own MiXCR run on the 5' RACE reads, TCRdb lists one record per CDR3 protein. The table records 1.8 million or so distinct CDR3 sequences, about two fifths of them present only once. The sample taken for sequencing was blood. Receptors were obtained from a human donor in good health.

V gene TRBV7-8 combines with J gene TRBJ2-4; tentative D call: TRBD1 (6 bases). The CDR3 runs to 16 residues. Trimming removed 1 base at V and 4 bases at J, with 14 bases between. The germline gives CDR1 SGHVS, CDR2 FQNEAQ. CDR3 sequence reads: CASSLVQGPQKNIQYF. The CDR3 nucleotides are TGTGCCAGCAGCTTAGTACAGGGCCCCCAAAAAAACATTCAGTACTTC.

This rearrangement joins TRBV5-1 to TRBJ2-1, with 8 bases that match TRBD1. There are 15 residues in the CDR3. Germline V gives CDR1 SGHRS, CDR2 YFSETQ. V lost 4 bases and J lost 9; bases outside the gene matches: 12. The CDR3 DNA is TGCGCCAGCAGCCAAGTCGGACAGGGCCTGACTGAGCAGTTCTTC. Its protein product is CASSQVGQGLTEQFF.

The chain carries TRBV29-1 and TRBJ1-4; D perhaps matches TRBD1 (5 bases). The CDR3 is 13 residues long. V gave up 6 bases and J gave up 5 bases, with 13 bases separating them. Per the germline V gene, CDR1 is SQVTM and CDR2 is ANQGSEA. The CDR3 DNA reads as TGCAGCGTGGAGTGGGGGGGGAATGAAAAACTGTTTTTT. It encodes CSVEWGGNEKLFF. Looking up the rest from reference TRBV29-1 and TRBJ1-4 gives the full variable domain: SAVISQKPSRDICQRGTSLTIQCQVDSQVTMMFWYRQQPGQSLTLIATANQGSEATYESGFVIDKFPISRPNLTFSTLTVSNMSPEDSSIYLCSVEWGGNEKLFFGSGTQLSVL.

The chain combines TRBV6-2 or TRBV6-3 with TRBJ2-1; no firm D call. The CDR3 is made up of 12 amino acids. V lost 1 base and J 8 bases, leaving 6 bases between the germline ends. Germline V CDR1 and CDR2: MNHEY, SVGEGT. This CDR3 is CASSYLLYEQFF. The DNA for the CDR3 is TGTGCCAGCAGTTACTTACTCTATGAGCAGTTCTTC.

The chain is built from TRBV20-1 and TRBJ1-1; possible D gene TRBD1, 6 bases. The CDR3 is 13 amino acids. CDR1 and CDR2 from the germline V gene are DFQATT and SNEGSKA (reference sequence). V lost 6 bases and J lost 3, with 14 bases in between. The CDR3 region is CSAKSGVDTEAFF. CDR3 coding DNA: TGCAGTGCAAAATCAGGGGTCGACACTGAAGCTTTCTTT.

The rearrangement uses TRBV3-1 and TRBJ2-3; TRBD2 aligns across 8 bases. The CDR3 sequence is 17 residues long. Germline V gene data show CDR1 as LGHDT and CDR2 as YNNKEL (reference sequence). The trim removed 1 base at V and 2 bases at J, leaving 8 bases unmatched. As DNA, the CDR3 is TGTGCCAGCAGCCAAGTATACGGGACTAGGCTCACAGATACGCAGTATTTT. Protein product: CASSQVYGTRLTDTQYF.

This chain connects TRBV7-8 to TRBJ1-2; D is ambiguous. The CDR3 loop spans 17 amino acids. Trimming took off 2 bases at V and 4 bases at J, with 20 bases between the two ends. CDR1 and CDR2 (germline): SGHVS, FQNEAQ. The CDR3 DNA reads TGTGCCAGCAGCTTATTAGTGCGAGCCCTTGATCTCTATGGCTACACCTTC. Amino acid sequence: CASSLLVRALDLYGYTF.

This clonotype has more than one count but fewer than ten. V and J are TRBV6-4 and TRBJ1-1; 7 positions agree with TRBD1. The CDR3 runs to 15 residues. V was pared by 8 bases and J by 3 bases, with 12 bases of the junction left unmatched. Germline V CDR1 and CDR2: MRHNA, SNTAGT. As DNA, the CDR3 is TGTGCCAGCGGGGGAGAGACAGGGCTGGACACTGAAGCTTTCTTT. Protein: CASGGETGLDTEAFF.

There are a few counts of this clonotype. The gene calls are TRBV14 and TRBJ2-5; perhaps D is TRBD1 or TRBD2 (5 bases each). The CDR3 totals 12 residues. V was clipped by 5 bases and J by 7 bases, with 11 bases between them. CDR1 and CDR2 from the germline V gene are SGHDN and FVKESK. The CDR3 DNA is TGTGCCAGCAGCGCGGGTAGGGGGACCCAGTACTTC. The encoded protein is CASSAGRGTQYF.

The rearrangement links TRBV6-2 or TRBV6-3 to TRBJ1-2, with TRBD1 identical over 11 bases. The length of the CDR3 is 13 residues. With V trimmed by 8 bases and J by 6 bases, 5 bases remained unmatched. Germline assignment: CDR1 MNHEY and CDR2 SVGEGT. The CDR3 nucleotides are TGTGCCAGCGGCCGGGACAGGGGGAATGGCTACACCTTC. Translated: CASGRDRGNGYTF.

This clonotype was detected a few times. J is TRBJ2-5 and V is TRBV3-1, with D perhaps TRBD2 (5 bases). Germline values: CDR1 LGHDT, CDR2 YNNKEL (reference sequence). This CDR3 is built from 15 residues. Trimming removed 3 bases at V and 0 bases at J, with 11 bases between. For the CDR3, the DNA is TGTGCCAGCAGCCAGAGGGTGGCTCACCAAGAGACCCAGTACTTC. It encodes CASSQRVAHQETQYF.

This clonotype was observed a single time. The rearrangement joins TRBV7-9 to TRBJ1-2, with D unresolved. V lost 1 base to trimming and J lost 1 base, with 7 bases between them. CDR1 and CDR2 from the germline V gene are SEHNR and FQNEAQ (reference sequence). This CDR3 comprises 14 residues. CDR3 coding DNA: TGTGCCAGCAGCTTAGACCCGAATAACTATGGCTACACCTTC. Its protein is CASSLDPNNYGYTF.

The CDR3 region is CASSSVGNTDTQYF. The CDR3 DNA sequence: TGCGCCAGCAGCTCGGTCGGGAACACAGATACGCAGTATTTT. The V call is TRBV5-1, the J call TRBJ2-3; possibly TRBD2 for D (5 bases). This CDR3 has 14 amino acids. V was pared by 3 bases and J by 2 bases, with 10 bases between. Germline loops: CDR1 SGHRS, CDR2 YFSETQ.

The genes are TRBV4-2 and TRBJ2-1; 12 bases align to TRBD2. The CDR3 length is 16 residues. Germline V lookup: CDR1 LGHNA, CDR2 YNFKEQ. After removal of 4 bases from V and 7 bases from J, the junction contained 8 bases not matched to a gene. The CDR3 DNA follows: TGTGCCAGCAGCCCCTCTCGACTAGCGGGGGATAATGAGCAGTTCTTC. This encodes CASSPSRLAGDNEQFF.

This clonotype was seen more than once but under ten times. The chain uses TRBV2 and TRBJ2-7; D call uncertain. The CDR3 has 12 residues. Germline V lookup: CDR1 SNHLY, CDR2 FYNNEI. V lost 3 bases, J lost 2 bases, and 5 bases lay in between. CDR3 nucleotides: TGTGCCAGCAGTGACGCAACCTACGAGCAGTACTTC. As protein: CASSDATYEQYF.